The TCR beta chain described here comes from a study of regulatory T cells in long-lasting Graves disease. Findings of the study overall: Newly diagnosed Graves' patients had higher TCR diversity than persistent ones.

For TCR beta, libraries came from iRepertoire HTBI primers and Arm-PCR of CDR3 regions. TCRdb redid the calling of the multiplex PCR reads with MiXCR, one entry per CDR3 protein. There are under 700,000 distinct CDR3 sequences in the sample; 16% occur only once, and around 25% lies in the top ten. Time point defined: newly diagnosed GD, antithyroid drugs for less than 3 months. Preparation of the TCR library used RNA extracted from PBMCs. Concerning this clonotype: Its matching antigen is unknown.

This CDR3 region has 15 residues. Germline lookup yields CDR1 DFQATT and CDR2 SNEGSKA (reference sequence). Trimming at V came to 6 bases and at J to 3 bases, leaving 8 bases not matched to a gene. The same specimen was also included in a second study, on T cells in Graves' hyperthyroidism and ophthalmopathy. That work contributes: The blood repertoire included most of the expanded thyroid clonotypes above 0.001.

The sample consisted of peripheral blood mononuclear cells (PBMCs), taken at new diagnosis, from a patient treated with antithyroid drugs. The origin of this receptor is a middle-aged woman with Graves disease. The chain couples TRBV20-1 to TRBJ1-2, with 12 nucleotides matching TRBD1. CDR3 in DNA: TGCAGTGCACGCCCCGGGGACAGGGGGCACTATGGCTACACCTTC. This sequence encodes CSARPGDRGHYGYTF.